The 20 T cell receptor beta chains presented below share a single source sample, sequenced in a study of early T cells in non-severe SARS-CoV-2 infection. MiXCR was run by TCRdb on the 5' RACE reads, yielding one entry per CDR3 protein. Among 55,000 to 80,000 distinct CDR3 sequences listed, almost 9% were seen once. Source: whole blood, taken at baseline. These receptors originate from an adult who was a healthcare worker with PCR-confirmed SARS-CoV-2 infection or an uninfected control (not recorded which).

In its sample, this clonotype was seen many times. This chain connects TRBV12-3 or TRBV12-4 to TRBJ2-3; D uncertain. Trimming stripped 4 bases from V and 2 bases from J, with 10 bases between. The CDR3 consists of 14 residues. The CDR3, as DNA: TGTGCCAGCAGTTCCTCGCGAAACACAGATACGCAGTATTTT. Its translation is CASSSSRNTDTQYF.

The chain uses TRBV12-3 or TRBV12-4 and TRBJ2-1; 7 bases fit TRBD2. CDR3 length: 15 amino acids. The V and J ends lost 7 bases and 0 bases, in that order; junction bases with no gene match: 6. DNA for the CDR3: TGTGCCAGCACCCCGAGCGGGACCTCCTACAATGAGCAGTTCTTC. Translated: CASTPSGTSYNEQFF.

The chain is built from TRBV25-1 and TRBJ1-1; D gene uncertain. Germline V gene data show CDR1 as MGHDK and CDR2 as SYGVNS. Trimming removed 6 bases from V and 1 base from J, with 6 bases in between. This CDR3 is 12 amino acids long. CDR3 sequence: CASRNSNTEAFF. In DNA, the CDR3 is TGTGCCAGCAGAAATTCGAACACTGAAGCTTTCTTT.

This chain joins TRBV7-8 and TRBJ2-2; 7 bases agree with TRBD2. The J segment lost 0 bases and the V segment lost 5 bases, leaving 6 bases of the junction unmatched. This CDR3 contains 16 residues. In germline, CDR1 is SGHVS, CDR2 FQNEAQ. The CDR3 reads CASSLTSAANTGELFF. The CDR3 nucleotides are TGTGCCAGCAGCCTAACTAGCGCCGCGAACACCGGGGAGCTGTTTTTT.

V is TRBV3-1 and J is TRBJ2-1, with 9 nucleotides matching TRBD1. This CDR3 is built from 14 residues. Trimming took 6 bases from V and 5 from J; bases not matched to a gene: 5. Per the germline V gene, CDR1 is LGHDT and CDR2 is YNNKEL (reference sequence). CDR3 sequence reads: CASRDTGGNNEQFF. CDR3 DNA: TGTGCCAGCAGGGATACAGGGGGCAACAATGAGCAGTTCTTC.

This clonotype was seen repeatedly, ten times or more. The chain uses TRBV20-1 and TRBJ2-3; 12 nucleotides line up with TRBD2. V lost 3 bases to trimming and J lost 6 bases; unmatched junction nucleotides: 7. The CDR3 extends over 15 amino acids. CDR1 is DFQATT and CDR2 is SNEGSKA in the germline V gene (reference sequence). CDR3 sequence reads: CSASGRLAGADTQYF. The CDR3 region has the DNA TGCAGTGCTAGTGGAAGACTAGCGGGAGCCGATACGCAGTATTTT.

The rearrangement joins TRBV11-2 to TRBJ2-3; D remains unclear. CDR3 length: 14 residues. V dropped 0 bases and J dropped 2 bases, with 6 bases sitting between them. The germline V gene has CDR1 SGHAT and CDR2 FQNNGV. In DNA form, the CDR3 reads TGTGCCAGCAGCTTAGACTACTCCACAGATACGCAGTATTTT. Translating gives CASSLDYSTDTQYF.

This clonotype was detected many times. This sequence joins TRBV7-6 and TRBJ2-1, with TRBD1 matching 7 bases. Germline V gene sequence: CDR1 SGHVS, CDR2 FNYEAQ. With 5 bases clipped from V and 0 bases from J, the junction kept 7 bases outside the gene matches. The CDR3 is made up of 16 amino acids. The CDR3 sequence is CASSPRTGSSYNEQFF. The CDR3 coding sequence is TGTGCCAGCAGCCCCCGGACAGGCAGCTCCTACAATGAGCAGTTCTTC.

This clonotype was seen repeatedly, ten times or more. V usage is TRBV7-3 and J usage is TRBJ1-1; no reliable D call. V was trimmed by 1 base and J by 1 base, leaving 4 bases between them. This CDR3 contains 13 residues. In germline, CDR1 is SGHTA, CDR2 FQGTGA. The DNA of the CDR3 is TGTGCCAGCAGCTTAAGAGGGAACACTGAAGCTTTCTTT. Its translation: CASSLRGNTEAFF.

This chain connects TRBV5-1 to TRBJ2-2, with a possible D match to TRBD1 (5 bases). Looked up from germline, CDR1 is SGHRS and CDR2 is YFSETQ. Trimming removed 5 bases from V and 0 bases from J, with 11 bases in between. CDR3 length equals 15 residues. DNA of the CDR3: TGCGCCAGCAGTCCGACAGCAACGAACACCGGGGAGCTGTTTTTT. Amino acids: CASSPTATNTGELFF.

This clonotype was seen repeatedly, ten times or more. The rearrangement joins TRBV7-8 to TRBJ2-4; 7 nucleotides agree with TRBD2. With 2 bases clipped from V and 9 bases from J, the junction kept 10 bases outside the gene matches. CDR3 length equals 15 residues. CDR1 is SGHVS, CDR2 FQNEAQ, per germline. CDR3 nucleotide sequence: TGTGCCAGCAGCTTAACCGACGGGAGGTTGAGCATTCAGTACTTC. It translates to CASSLTDGRLSIQYF.

This clonotype was seen ten or more times. The chain couples TRBV4-2 to TRBJ2-4, with 11 bases matching TRBD2. This CDR3 comprises 14 residues. Germline V gives CDR1 LGHNA, CDR2 YNFKEQ. V lost 4 bases and J lost 5; bases outside the gene matches: 1. In DNA form, the CDR3 reads TGTGCCAGCAGCCCGGGACTAGCGGAAAACATTCAGTACTTC. The encoded protein is CASSPGLAENIQYF.

The table lists this clonotype with many counts. This chain connects TRBV28 to TRBJ2-3; 10 bases agree with TRBD1. The CDR3 extends over 16 amino acids. The J segment lost 1 base and the V segment lost 6 bases, leaving 7 bases of the junction unmatched. Looked up from germline, CDR1 is MDHEN and CDR2 is SYDVKM. Here the CDR3 reads CASSLPTGGGTDTQYF. DNA for the CDR3: TGTGCCAGCAGCCTTCCGACAGGGGGCGGCACAGATACGCAGTATTTT.

This clonotype was seen more than once but under ten times. The rearrangement links TRBV7-3 to TRBJ2-1; possibly TRBD2 for D (6 bases). The germline V and J ends were trimmed by 11 bases and 5 bases, with 16 bases remaining between them. The germline CDR1 and CDR2 sequences are SGHTA and FQGTGA. The CDR3 totals 13 residues. CDR3 sequence (DNA): TGTGCCTTAGCCCCGGCGGGGAACAATGAGCAGTTCTTC. Protein: CALAPAGNNEQFF. Drawing the rest from reference TRBV7-3 and TRBJ2-1, the complete variable domain is GAGVSQTPSNKVTEKGKYVELRCDPISGHTALYWYRQSLGQGPEFLIYFQGTGAADDSGLPNDRFFAVRPEGSVSTLKIQRTERGDSAVYLCALAPAGNNEQFFGPGTRLTVL.

This clonotype was counted at least ten times. The chain uses TRBV12-3 or TRBV12-4 and TRBJ1-1, with a possible D match to TRBD1 (5 bases). The V and J ends lost 7 bases and 0 bases respectively, with 12 bases between them. The CDR3 loop spans 14 amino acids. The CDR3 reads CASTPGVMNTEAFF. CDR3 sequence (DNA): TGTGCCAGCACCCCGGGGGTGATGAACACTGAAGCTTTCTTT.

This clonotype was recorded at least ten times. The chain carries TRBV6-5 and TRBJ2-3, with 10 bases that match TRBD1. V was pared by 3 bases and J by 1 base, with 1 base of the junction left unmatched. This CDR3 region has 15 residues. Germline V gives CDR1 MNHEY, CDR2 SVGAGI. The CDR3 here is CASSYGTGGTDTQYF. DNA of the CDR3: TGTGCCAGCAGTTATGGGACAGGGGGCACAGATACGCAGTATTTT.

The CDR3 here is CASSSNMGSRTDTQYF. The CDR3 DNA is TGTGCCAGCAGCTCTAATATGGGGAGTCGCACAGATACGCAGTATTTT. This chain links TRBV7-9 with TRBJ2-3; TRBD2 might be the D (5 bases). This CDR3 comprises 16 residues. V gave up 4 bases and J gave up 1 base, with 15 bases separating them. The V gene's germline CDR1 is SEHNR and CDR2 FQNEAQ (reference sequence). Based on the CDR3 plus reference TRBV7-9 and TRBJ2-3, the full variable domain is DTGVSQNPRHKITKRGQNVTFRCDPISEHNRLYWYRQTLGQGPEFLTYFQNEAQLEKSRLLSDRFSAERPKGSFSTLEIQRTEQGDSAMYLCASSSNMGSRTDTQYFGPGTRLTVL.

This clonotype has just a few counts. The rearrangement uses TRBV25-1 and TRBJ1-3; D ambiguous. The CDR3 covers 13 residues. Trimming removed 1 base from V and 2 bases from J, with 3 bases in between. Germline V gene lookup returns CDR1 MGHDK and CDR2 SYGVNS. Here the CDR3 DNA reads TGTGCCAGCAGTGAATTTGCTGGAAACACCATATATTTT. Translating it yields CASSEFAGNTIYF.

This clonotype was seen more than once but under ten times. V and J are TRBV6-5 and TRBJ1-1, with a possible D match to TRBD1 (6 bases). Per the germline V gene, CDR1 is MNHEY and CDR2 is SVGAGI. V lost 7 bases and J 3 bases, leaving 12 bases between the germline ends. CDR3 length: 13 residues. The DNA of the CDR3 is TGTGCCAGCATGGGGGGCTGGGACACTGAAGCTTTCTTT. This codes for CASMGGWDTEAFF.

This clonotype has a count of ten or more. This chain joins TRBV6-1 and TRBJ2-1; unclear D gene. Germline-derived CDR1 and CDR2 are MNHNS and SASEGT. The V and J ends lost 2 bases and 6 bases respectively, with 8 bases between them. This CDR3 is built from 13 residues. CDR3 residues: CASSEILTNEQFF. The CDR3 DNA is TGTGCCAGCAGTGAAATTCTAACCAATGAGCAGTTCTTC.